What follows are 21 T cell receptor beta chains derived from one specimen sequenced in a study of response to subunit inactivated influenza vaccine. TCRdb reprocessed the RT-PCR reads with MiXCR, giving one entry per CDR3 protein. The table has fewer than 600,000 distinct CDR3 sequences, approximately 7.7% seen once; the top ten hold 13%. Sequences were derived from PBMCs from blood, sampled less than 30 months after vaccination. The source of these receptors is a man between 45 and 75 years old who received an inactivated influenza vaccine.

This clonotype was counted at least ten times. This chain connects TRBV19 to TRBJ2-1; 7 bases line up with TRBD1. The CDR3 spans 15 residues. From germline, CDR1 is LNHDA and CDR2 SQIVND (reference sequence). Unmatched junction bases numbered 12, after V lost 6 bases and J lost 7 bases. The CDR3 region is CASRTATGLGNEQFF. CDR3 DNA sequence: TGTGCCAGTAGAACCGCGACAGGGTTAGGGAATGAGCAGTTCTTC.

Ten or more counts support this clonotype. The CDR3 end shows no conserved phenylalanine or tryptophan, and so a read error is likely. Because the CDR3's place on the DNA is in doubt, the DNA is left out and the CDR3 is given as listed by TCRdb. The chain joins TRBV6-2 or TRBV6-3 to TRBJ2-7; the table's TRBD1 call for D was not verified on the DNA. The CDR3 comprises 11 residues, both ends counted. Germline-derived CDR1 and CDR2 are MNHEY and SVGEGT. CDR3 region: CASSYGTGLVL.

In its sample, this clonotype was seen a few times. The CDR3 bases are TGTGCCTGGAGTGTACCAGAGAGCTCCTACGAGCAGTACTTC. Its protein product is CAWSVPESSYEQYF. The chain couples TRBV30 to TRBJ2-7; D remains unclear. V was cut by 0 bases and J by 0 bases, with 9 bases left in between. This CDR3 has 14 residues. CDR1 GTSNPN and CDR2 SVGIG come from the germline V gene (reference sequence).

This clonotype came up many times. The CDR3 protein is CASSLTENSNQPQHF. CDR3 DNA: TGTGCCAGCAGCTTAACAGAAAATAGCAATCAGCCCCAGCATTTT. The V call is TRBV7-8, the J call TRBJ1-5; no clear D gene. Per germline, CDR1 SGHVS and CDR2 FQNEAQ. V lost 2 bases to trimming and J lost 0 bases, with 8 bases between them. The length of the CDR3 is 15 residues. Full variable domain (rest looked up from reference TRBV7-8 and TRBJ1-5): GAGVSQSPRYKVAKRGQDVALRCDPISGHVSLFWYQQALGQGPEFLTYFQNEAQLDKSGLPSDRFFAERPEGSVSTLKIQRTQQEDSAVYLCASSLTENSNQPQHFGDGTRLSIL.

V and J are TRBV4-2 and TRBJ1-4; 8 nucleotides agree with TRBD1. This CDR3 has 14 residues. Per the germline V gene, CDR1 is LGHNA and CDR2 is YNFKEQ. V lost 2 bases to trimming and J lost 7 bases; unmatched junction nucleotides: 3. This chain's CDR3 is CASSQRQGFEKLFF. CDR3 in DNA: TGTGCCAGCAGCCAAAGACAGGGGTTTGAAAAACTGTTTTTT.

This clonotype was found a few times. This chain links TRBV28 with TRBJ2-5; 8 bases are shared with TRBD1. The CDR3 consists of 17 residues. Germline CDR1 MDHEN, CDR2 SYDVKM. J lost 1 base, V lost 3 bases, and 10 bases had no gene match. CDR3 residues: CASSFPSGQGPQETQYF. CDR3 in DNA: TGTGCCAGCAGTTTTCCGAGCGGACAGGGACCCCAAGAGACCCAGTACTTC. Full variable domain (rest looked up from reference TRBV28 and TRBJ2-5): DVKVTQSSRYLVKRTGEKVFLECVQDMDHENMFWYRQDPGLGLRLIYFSYDVKMKEKGDIPEGYSVSREKKERFSLILESASTNQTSMYLCASSFPSGQGPQETQYFGPGTRLLVL.

The V call is TRBV6-7, the J call TRBJ1-1; TRBD1 is a possible D gene (5 bases). TRBV6-7 belongs to the ORF category, with a function that is uncertain. Trimming shortened V by 2 bases and J by 1 base, and 11 bases separated the two germline ends. The CDR3 is 15 amino acids. The CDR3 DNA reads TGTGCCAGCAGTTACCTTGCCGGGGGGAACACTGAAGCTTTCTTT. It specifies CASSYLAGGNTEAFF.

CDR3 loop: CASSTLNRDGYTF. The CDR3 DNA follows: TGTGCCAGCAGCACTTTAAACAGGGACGGCTACACCTTC. The chain uses TRBV7-2 and TRBJ1-2, with D tentatively TRBD1 (6 bases). Germline V gene lookup returns CDR1 SGHTA and CDR2 FQGNSA. V gave up 5 bases and J gave up 8 bases, with 15 bases separating them. There are 13 residues in the CDR3.

A few counts support this clonotype. The chain links TRBV7-9 to TRBJ2-2, with D tentatively TRBD1 (6 bases). CDR3 length: 14 residues. The V end lost 6 bases, the J end lost 7 bases, and 15 bases lay between the germline ends. Germline loops: CDR1 SEHNR, CDR2 FQNEAQ (reference sequence). In DNA form, the CDR3 reads TGTGCCAGCAGTCTTGCAGGGGTCGGCGGGGAGCTGTTTTTT. This codes for CASSLAGVGGELFF.

This clonotype was recorded at least ten times. This chain uses TRBV12-3 or TRBV12-4 with TRBJ2-7; TRBD2 is a possible D gene (7 bases). Trimming cost V 2 bases and J 2 bases, with 13 bases left between them. The CDR3 has 15 amino acids. As DNA, the CDR3 is TGTGCCAGCAGTTTAAGGGTAGGGGGGGCCTACGAGCAGTACTTC. Its protein product is CASSLRVGGAYEQYF.

The genes are TRBV5-6 and TRBJ2-6, with D tentatively TRBD1 (5 bases). The germline gives CDR1 SGHDT, CDR2 YYEEEE. The CDR3 totals 18 residues. V lost 2 bases and J 2 bases, leaving 17 bases between the germline ends. CDR3 sequence reads: CASSFLTQLRAGANVLTF. The CDR3 coding sequence is TGTGCCAGCAGCTTTTTGACCCAACTCAGGGCTGGGGCCAACGTCCTGACTTTC.

The rearrangement uses TRBV12-3 or TRBV12-4 and TRBJ1-2, with D perhaps matching TRBD1 (5 bases). Trimming cost V 5 bases and J 4 bases, with 17 bases left between them. There are 15 residues in the CDR3. The CDR3 DNA reads TGTGCCAGCAGTCTCAGCGGGGGGTGGCTCTATGGCTACACCTTC. Amino acid sequence: CASSLSGGWLYGYTF.

This clonotype was counted between two and nine times. V is TRBV3-1 and J is TRBJ1-6; unclear D gene. V was pared by 2 bases and J by 17 bases, with 19 bases between. The CDR3 covers 14 residues. Germline CDR1 and CDR2: LGHDT and YNNKEL (reference sequence). For the CDR3, the DNA is TGTGCCAGCAGCCAACGGGCCCAGCAGGCCCAAGTCCACTTT. It translates to CASSQRAQQAQVHF.

This clonotype was found a few times. The rearrangement links TRBV15 to TRBJ2-5, with D hard to call. The CDR3 contains 13 residues. CDR1 LNHNV and CDR2 YYDKDF come from the germline V gene (reference sequence). Deletions cut 6 bases from V and 4 bases from J, with 12 bases between. In DNA, the CDR3 is TGTGCCACCAGGAAACCAGTAAGAGAGACCCAGTACTTC. Its protein is CATRKPVRETQYF. Combining the CDR3 with reference TRBV15 and TRBJ2-5 gives the whole variable domain DAMVIQNPRYQVTQFGKPVTLSCSQTLNHNVMYWYQQKSSQAPKLLFHYYDKDFNNEADTPDNFQSRRPNTSFCFLDIRSPGLGDTAMYLCATRKPVRETQYFGPGTRLLVL.

The CDR3 protein is CASRRTGALDPLSYEQYF. As DNA, the CDR3 is TGTGCCAGCCGGAGGACAGGGGCCCTTGATCCCCTTTCCTACGAGCAGTACTTC. The rearrangement links TRBV27 to TRBJ2-7, with TRBD1 matching over 9 bases. CDR1 MNHEY and CDR2 SMNVEV come from the germline V gene (reference sequence). The ends lost 8 bases at V and 1 base at J; junction bases unmatched: 18. The CDR3 length is 18 residues.

The CDR3 coding sequence is TGTGCCTGGAGTCGTGTGAACACTGAAGCTTTCTTT. It translates to CAWSRVNTEAFF. The genes are TRBV30 and TRBJ1-1; D gene uncertain. Trimming shortened V by 2 bases and J by 0 bases, and 4 bases separated the two germline ends. There are 12 residues in the CDR3. Germline CDR1 and CDR2: GTSNPN and SVGIG (reference sequence).

In this sample, this clonotype turned up a few times. This rearrangement joins TRBV25-1 to TRBJ1-6; D not certain. The germline CDR1 and CDR2 sequences are MGHDK and SYGVNS. Trimming took 2 bases from V and 8 from J, leaving 16 bases between them. This CDR3 region has 16 residues. The CDR3 here is CASSEGANRRDSPLHF. CDR3 DNA sequence: TGTGCCAGCAGTGAAGGTGCCAACAGACGTGATTCACCCCTCCACTTT.

A few counts support this clonotype. The chain couples TRBV9 to TRBJ2-5, with 11 bases aligning to TRBD2. Germline V gene sequence: CDR1 SGDLS, CDR2 YYNGEE. The CDR3 runs to 19 residues. V lost 0 bases and J lost 1; bases outside the gene matches: 11. CDR3 DNA: TGTGCCAGCAGCGTAGCCGGTACTAGCGGGAGCCCTTTCCAAGAGACCCAGTACTTC. Its translation: CASSVAGTSGSPFQETQYF.

The chain employs TRBV6-5 and TRBJ2-3; TRBD2 agrees at 9 bases. This CDR3 contains 15 residues. The V and J ends lost 2 bases and 3 bases, in that order; junction bases with no gene match: 3. Germline V gene sequence: CDR1 MNHEY, CDR2 SVGAGI. The CDR3 here is CASSYGTSQTDTQYF. CDR3 in DNA: TGTGCCAGCAGTTACGGGACTAGCCAGACAGATACGCAGTATTTT.

The rearrangement joins TRBV15 to TRBJ2-3; 8 positions agree with TRBD2. CDR3 size: 15 residues. Germline V CDR1 and CDR2: LNHNV, YYDKDF (reference sequence). J gave up 2 bases and V 4 bases, and 5 bases lay outside the gene matches. As DNA, the CDR3 is TGTGCCACCAGCACGGGACTAGGATTCACAGATACGCAGTATTTT. Protein: CATSTGLGFTDTQYF. The variable domain in full, with the rest retrieved from reference TRBV15 and TRBJ2-3, is DAMVIQNPRYQVTQFGKPVTLSCSQTLNHNVMYWYQQKSSQAPKLLFHYYDKDFNNEADTPDNFQSRRPNTSFCFLDIRSPGLGDTAMYLCATSTGLGFTDTQYFGPGTRLTVL.

In this sample, this clonotype turned up many times. J is TRBJ2-2 and V is TRBV4-2; no firm D call. The germline V gene encodes CDR1 LGHNA and CDR2 YNFKEQ. This CDR3 is 14 amino acids long. The ends were cut back, 5 bases at V and 4 bases at J, with 11 bases in the middle. As DNA, the CDR3 is TGTGCCAGCAGCTCCCGGCGTGGCACCGGGGAGCTGTTTTTT. Protein sequence: CASSSRRGTGELFF.